This TCR beta chain was documented in a study of Graves' ophthalmopathy and Graves' hyperthyroidism. Whole-study findings and limits: An 81.08% specificity and roughly 90% sensitivity were achieved by a 13-signature model that separated ophthalmopathy from stable hyperthyroidism.

Losses at the gene ends were 3 bases for V and 10 bases for J; bases not matched to a gene: 7. The CDR3 contains 12 residues. From germline, CDR1 is DFQATT and CDR2 SNEGSKA (reference sequence). Amplification of TCR beta CDR3 regions used RNA transcripts. Second-round multiplex PCR came after a first-round RT-PCR that employed HTBI primers. TCRdb re-analysed the multiplex PCR reads in MiXCR, keeping a single row per CDR3 protein. The data contain almost 750,000 distinct CDR3 sequences, approximately 40% of them seen just once; the ten biggest clones take up around 40%. Details on this clonotype: Its antigen remains unidentified.

From fresh peripheral blood, roughly 11 ml in volume, the PBMCs were obtained. Sequencing was carried out using peripheral blood. This chain connects TRBV20-1 to TRBJ1-1, with TRBD1 identical over 8 bases. This TCR was recovered from an adult man with Graves' ophthalmopathy. This CDR3 reads CSASRQGWGAFF. The CDR3 region has the DNA TGCAGTGCTAGTAGACAGGGGTGGGGAGCTTTCTTT.